The 32 T cell receptor beta chains reported below all come from one sample, sequenced in a study of T cell changes during pregnancy in multiple sclerosis. The assay was immunoSEQ multiplex PCR, and TCRdb's table has in-frame clones only and misses some. The data hold approximately 74,000 clones, with about nine tenths observed a single time. Specimen: peripheral blood, collected before pregnancy. The receptors stem from a female donor with multiple sclerosis, enrolled in a pregnancy study.

The gene calls are TRBV7-9 and TRBJ2-7; D perhaps matches TRBD1 (6 bases). CDR3 length: 15 amino acids. The germline gives CDR1 SEHNR, CDR2 FQNEAQ (reference sequence). Trimming left V 4 bases short and J 4 bases short, with 17 bases between. In DNA, the CDR3 is TGTGCCAGCAGCTCCGTTACAACAGGGTTTTACGAGCAGTACTTC. Amino acid sequence: CASSSVTTGFYEQYF.

This clone was detected once. The CDR3 loop is CASSPSGRAPPDTQYF. The CDR3 region has the DNA TGTGCCAGCAGCCCTAGCGGGAGGGCCCCCCCAGATACGCAGTATTTT. The chain uses TRBV11-2 and TRBJ2-3; 12 bases fit TRBD2. The CDR3 totals 16 residues. Germline V CDR1 and CDR2: SGHAT, FQNNGV. Trimming removed 5 bases from V and 4 bases from J; junction bases left unmatched: 7.

The CDR3 protein is CSVMAGTTDTQYF. The CDR3 DNA reads as TGCAGCGTTATGGCGGGGACCACAGATACGCAGTATTTT. This chain links TRBV29-1 with TRBJ2-3; weak D call: TRBD2 (6 bases). The CDR3 consists of 13 residues. Trimming removed 5 bases from V and 2 bases from J, with 11 bases in between. Per germline, CDR1 SQVTM and CDR2 ANQGSEA.

The chain has TRBV7-2 and TRBJ1-1; D remains ambiguous. In germline, CDR1 is SGHTA, CDR2 FQGNSA. Trimming removed 1 base from V and 7 bases from J, with 13 bases in between. CDR3 length: 14 amino acids. The CDR3 protein is CASSLVFQAGEAFF. Written as DNA, the CDR3 is TGTGCCAGCAGCTTAGTCTTTCAAGCAGGTGAAGCTTTCTTT. The variable domain in full, with the rest retrieved from reference TRBV7-2 and TRBJ1-1, is GAGVSQSPSNKVTEKGKDVELRCDPISGHTALYWYRQSLGQGLEFLIYFQGNSAPDKSGLPSDRFSAERTGGSVSTLTIQRTQQEDSAVYLCASSLVFQAGEAFFGQGTRLTVV.

The chain joins TRBV30 to TRBJ2-1; TRBD2 matches at 14 bases. V was clipped by 2 bases and J by 0 bases; unmatched bases: 12. From germline, CDR1 is GTSNPN and CDR2 SVGIG (reference sequence). The CDR3 runs 20 residues. CDR3 region: CAWSIIRTSGGPSSYNEQFF. The CDR3 coding sequence is TGTGCCTGGAGTATAATCCGGACTAGCGGGGGGCCCAGCTCCTACAATGAGCAGTTCTTC.

This chain uses TRBV5-1 with TRBJ1-2, with TRBD1 as a possible D gene (5 bases). This CDR3 has 13 residues. V dropped 4 bases and J dropped 1 base, with 8 bases sitting between them. Germline V gene data show CDR1 as SGHRS and CDR2 as YFSETQ. The CDR3 sequence: CASSAQDNYGYTF. CDR3 nucleotides: TGCGCCAGCAGCGCACAGGATAACTATGGCTACACCTTC.

The chain carries TRBV11-1 and TRBJ2-2, with D hard to call. The CDR3 contains 15 residues. Trimming took off 5 bases at V and 2 bases at J, with 12 bases between the two ends. Germline-derived CDR1 and CDR2 are SGHAT and FQDESV (reference sequence). Here the CDR3 DNA reads TGTGCCAGCAGCCCCGGTCTTTCAAACACCGGGGAGCTGTTTTTT. Its translation is CASSPGLSNTGELFF.

The chain uses TRBV7-3 and TRBJ2-1; 8 bases line up with TRBD2. Germline assignment: CDR1 SGHTA and CDR2 FQGTGA. There are 18 residues in the CDR3. The ends lost 3 bases at V and 0 bases at J; junction bases unmatched: 10. In DNA, the CDR3 is TGTGCCAGCAGCTTGGGGGGCAGCGGGGGTAACTCCTACAATGAGCAGTTCTTC. Protein product: CASSLGGSGGNSYNEQFF.

J is TRBJ2-7 and V is TRBV19; 9 positions match TRBD1. V lost 6 bases, J lost 2 bases, and 14 bases stayed unmatched. CDR1 LNHDA and CDR2 SQIVND come from the germline V gene (reference sequence). The CDR3 is 17 amino acids. The CDR3 coding sequence is TGTGCCAGTAGCCGCACCACATACAGGGGGCCCCCCTACGAGCAGTACTTC. Translated, it gives CASSRTTYRGPPYEQYF.

The chain uses TRBV15 and TRBJ1-2; a weak D match, TRBD1 (6 bases). V lost 3 bases, J lost 4 bases, and 15 bases lay in between. CDR1 LNHNV and CDR2 YYDKDF come from the germline V gene (reference sequence). The CDR3 runs 15 residues. In DNA, the CDR3 is TGTGCCACCAGCAGGGAACAGGGATGGGGCTATGGCTACACCTTC. Translating it yields CATSREQGWGYGYTF. Based on the CDR3 plus reference TRBV15 and TRBJ1-2, the full variable domain is DAMVIQNPRYQVTQFGKPVTLSCSQTLNHNVMYWYQQKSSQAPKLLFHYYDKDFNNEADTPDNFQSRRPNTSFCFLDIRSPGLGDTAMYLCATSREQGWGYGYTFGSGTRLTVV.

The chain uses TRBV6-5 and TRBJ2-1; 10 bases are a match to TRBD1. The V gene's germline CDR1 is MNHEY and CDR2 SVGAGI. Trimming took 8 bases from V and 5 from J; bases not matched to a gene: 6. The CDR3 has 14 residues. The CDR3 reads CASGGTGDDNEQFF. In DNA form, the CDR3 reads TGTGCCAGCGGGGGGACAGGGGATGACAATGAGCAGTTCTTC.

The chain joins TRBV25-1 to TRBJ1-5, with TRBD1 matching over 9 bases. CDR1 is MGHDK and CDR2 is SYGVNS in the germline V gene. After removal of 6 bases from V and 10 bases from J, the junction contained 1 base not matched to a gene. The CDR3 loop spans 11 amino acids. CDR3: CASRGQGPQHF. The DNA of the CDR3 is TGTGCCAGCAGGGGACAGGGCCCCCAGCATTTT.

The V and J genes are TRBV9 and TRBJ2-1; 7 bases fit TRBD1. The CDR3 covers 14 residues. Germline CDR1 reads SGDLS; CDR2 reads YYNGEE. The junction had 5 bases not matched to a gene; V was cut back by 3 bases and J by 5 bases. The CDR3 sequence is CASSAQGYDNEQFF. The CDR3 DNA sequence: TGTGCCAGCAGCGCACAGGGGTACGACAATGAGCAGTTCTTC.

The rearrangement uses TRBV30 and TRBJ1-1; TRBD1 aligns across 11 bases. V trimming: 4 bases; J trimming: 2 bases; junction bases outside the gene matches: 18. Germline V gene lookup returns CDR1 GTSNPN and CDR2 SVGIG (reference sequence). The CDR3 spans 19 residues. The CDR3 loop reads CAWIDIMGQGEWGNTEAFF. As DNA, the CDR3 is TGTGCCTGGATCGACATTATGGGACAGGGGGAGTGGGGTAACACTGAAGCTTTCTTT.

The J gene is TRBJ2-7, the V gene TRBV5-6; 7 bases match TRBD1. Germline-derived CDR1 and CDR2 are SGHDT and YYEEEE. V shed 1 base and J 0 bases; nucleotides not matched to a gene: 7. The CDR3 is made up of 16 amino acids. CDR3 loop: CASSLPGQLNSYEQYF. CDR3 in DNA: TGTGCCAGCAGCTTGCCGGGACAGCTTAACTCCTACGAGCAGTACTTC.

The rearrangement links TRBV30 to TRBJ2-3; TRBD2 aligns across 13 bases. Germline V gene lookup returns CDR1 GTSNPN and CDR2 SVGIG (reference sequence). Unmatched junction bases numbered 0, after V lost 5 bases and J lost 1 base. The length of the CDR3 is 14 residues. The CDR3 DNA follows: TGTGCCTGGGGACTAGCGGGGGGCACAGATACGCAGTATTTT. As protein: CAWGLAGGTDTQYF. The variable domain in full, with the rest retrieved from reference TRBV30 and TRBJ2-3, is SQTIHQWPATLVQPVGSPLSLECTVEGTSNPNLYWYRQAAGRGLQLLFYSVGIGQISSEVPQNLSASRPQDRQFILSSKKLLLSDSGFYLCAWGLAGGTDTQYFGPGTRLTVL.

This chain links TRBV19 with TRBJ2-7; D might be TRBD2 (6 bases). CDR3 length: 13 amino acids. In germline, CDR1 is LNHDA, CDR2 SQIVND (reference sequence). Between the trimmed V and J ends, which lost 3 bases and 6 bases, there was a span of 12 bases. CDR3 residues: CASSISATSEQYF. The CDR3 bases are TGTGCCAGTAGTATTTCGGCGACTAGCGAGCAGTACTTC.

The chain couples TRBV6-5 to TRBJ2-7; TRBD2 aligns across 8 bases. J gave up 2 bases and V 2 bases, and 5 bases lay outside the gene matches. Germline V CDR1 and CDR2: MNHEY, SVGAGI. The length of the CDR3 is 15 residues. The CDR3 spells CASSYRAGATYEQYF. The CDR3 region has the DNA TGTGCCAGCAGTTACAGAGCGGGAGCGACCTACGAGCAGTACTTC.

The CDR3 here is CASSWSGTGENEQFF. CDR3 sequence (DNA): TGCGCCAGCAGCTGGTCCGGGACAGGGGAAAATGAGCAGTTCTTC. The chain employs TRBV5-1 and TRBJ2-1; 10 nucleotides match TRBD1. Germline CDR1 is SGHRS and CDR2 is YFSETQ. The ends lost 3 bases at V and 7 bases at J; junction bases unmatched: 7. The CDR3 consists of 15 residues.

This rearrangement joins TRBV5-1 to TRBJ2-3; perhaps TRBD1 as D (6 bases). Trimming left V 0 bases short and J 0 bases short, with 11 bases between. This CDR3 is built from 16 residues. The germline V gene has CDR1 SGHRS and CDR2 YFSETQ. CDR3 residues: CASSLEGDRSTDTQYF. DNA of the CDR3: TGCGCCAGCAGCTTGGAGGGTGACAGGAGCACAGATACGCAGTATTTT.

This clone was seen just once. The chain combines TRBV11-2 with TRBJ2-1, with 7 bases matching TRBD1. The CDR3 sequence is 15 residues long. Germline V gene lookup returns CDR1 SGHAT and CDR2 FQNNGV. The J segment lost 9 bases and the V segment lost 0 bases, leaving 8 bases of the junction unmatched. The CDR3 protein is CASSLERTGRVEQFF. The CDR3 region has the DNA TGTGCCAGCAGCTTAGAACGGACAGGACGAGTTGAGCAGTTCTTC.

This sequence joins TRBV6-5 and TRBJ1-2; TRBD1 agrees at 10 bases. After removal of 6 bases from V and 8 bases from J, the junction contained 9 bases not matched to a gene. There are 14 residues in the CDR3. The germline V gene has CDR1 MNHEY and CDR2 SVGAGI. The chain's CDR3 is CASSRPTGGQGYTF. CDR3 nucleotide sequence: TGTGCCAGCAGCCGGCCGACAGGGGGCCAGGGCTACACCTTC.

This clone was recorded once. V usage is TRBV5-1 and J usage is TRBJ2-5; 10 bases agree with TRBD2. From germline, CDR1 is SGHRS and CDR2 YFSETQ. Losses at the gene ends were 2 bases for V and 5 bases for J; bases not matched to a gene: 18. This CDR3 has 19 amino acids. The CDR3 reads CASSFPDLAGAHGRETQYF. The DNA of the CDR3 is TGCGCCAGCAGCTTCCCGGATCTAGCGGGGGCCCACGGACGGGAGACCCAGTACTTC.

This clone has just a few counts. The chain couples TRBV5-6 to TRBJ1-2; 7 positions match TRBD1. After removal of 5 bases from V and 5 bases from J, the junction contained 3 bases not matched to a gene. This CDR3 spans 12 amino acids. CDR1 and CDR2 from the germline V gene are SGHDT and YYEEEE. The CDR3 region is CASSPGGYGYTF. CDR3 coding DNA: TGTGCCAGCAGTCCAGGGGGTTATGGCTACACCTTC.

This chain links TRBV7-9 with TRBJ2-4; D is possibly TRBD1 (6 bases). The CDR3 is 14 residues long. CDR1 and CDR2 (germline): SEHNR, FQNEAQ (reference sequence). V was clipped by 4 bases and J by 5 bases, with 12 bases between them. The chain's CDR3 is CASSYRDTQNIQYF. CDR3 DNA sequence: TGTGCCAGCAGCTACCGGGACACTCAAAACATTCAGTACTTC. Combining the CDR3 with reference TRBV7-9 and TRBJ2-4 gives the whole variable domain DTGVSQNPRHKITKRGQNVTFRCDPISEHNRLYWYRQTLGQGPEFLTYFQNEAQLEKSRLLSDRFSAERPKGSFSTLEIQRTEQGDSAMYLCASSYRDTQNIQYFGAGTRLSVL.

This chain links TRBV5-4 with TRBJ1-1, with 9 bases matching TRBD1. V shed 0 bases, J shed 11 bases, and the junction held 5 bases outside the gene matches. The CDR3 is made up of 13 amino acids. Per germline, CDR1 SGHNT and CDR2 YYREEE (reference sequence). The CDR3, as DNA: TGTGCCAGCAGCTTGGAAGGACAGGGGACGGCTTTCTTT. Translated, it gives CASSLEGQGTAFF.

The J gene is TRBJ1-6, the V gene TRBV18; D is ambiguous. Per germline, CDR1 KGHSH and CDR2 LQKENI. V was shortened by 4 bases and J by 1 base, with 14 bases between the two germline ends. The CDR3 is 17 residues long. The CDR3 DNA is TGTGCCAGCTCACAACATAGCGGTGGATCCTATAATTCACCCCTCCACTTT. This codes for CASSQHSGGSYNSPLHF.

This clone was detected a few times. The CDR3 region has the DNA TGCGCCAGCAGCTTGGTACAGGGGGCTGGGACCCAGTACTTC. This sequence encodes CASSLVQGAGTQYF. The chain couples TRBV5-1 to TRBJ2-5, with 9 bases that match TRBD1. The CDR3 contains 14 residues. J gave up 7 bases and V 0 bases, and 4 bases lay outside the gene matches. Germline V lookup: CDR1 SGHRS, CDR2 YFSETQ. Full variable domain (missing parts from reference TRBV5-1 and TRBJ2-5): KAGVTQTPRYLIKTRGQQVTLSCSPISGHRSVSWYQQTPGQGLQFLFEYFSETQRNKGNFPGRFSGRQFSNSRSEMNVSTLELGDSALYLCASSLVQGAGTQYFGPGTRLLVL.

The chain uses TRBV18 and TRBJ2-2; weak D call: TRBD1 (5 bases). CDR1 is KGHSH, CDR2 LQKENI, per germline. This CDR3 has 14 amino acids. V was shortened by 5 bases and J by 2 bases, with 9 bases between the two germline ends. The CDR3 DNA reads TGTGCCAGCTCATTCCAGGGTAACACCGGGGAGCTGTTTTTT. This encodes CASSFQGNTGELFF.

The rearrangement joins TRBV7-2 to TRBJ2-1; D gene uncertain. Looked up from germline, CDR1 is SGHTA and CDR2 is FQGNSA. The V end lost 0 bases, the J end lost 2 bases, and 11 bases lay between the germline ends. The CDR3 spans 16 residues. The CDR3 sequence is CASSLAVLVPYNEQFF. The CDR3 nucleotides are TGTGCCAGCAGCTTAGCTGTTCTAGTACCCTACAATGAGCAGTTCTTC.

This clone was recorded once. J is TRBJ1-5 and V is TRBV27, with D unresolved. The CDR3 consists of 14 residues. The V end was cut by 3 bases, the J end by 5 bases, with 11 bases between. From germline, CDR1 is MNHEY and CDR2 SMNVEV (reference sequence). CDR3 amino acids: CASSFLSTDQPQHF. The CDR3 region has the DNA TGTGCCAGCAGTTTTTTGAGTACCGATCAGCCCCAGCATTTT.

The chain joins TRBV28 to TRBJ2-7; tentatively, D is TRBD2 (5 bases). V lost 4 bases, J lost 9 bases, and 16 bases lay in between. CDR1 and CDR2 from the germline V gene are MDHEN and SYDVKM. The CDR3 contains 13 residues. CDR3 sequence (DNA): TGTGCCAGCAGTTCTAACCCAGGCAGCGGGCAGTACTTC. Encoded protein: CASSSNPGSGQYF. The full variable domain, its missing parts supplied by reference TRBV28 and TRBJ2-7, is DVKVTQSSRYLVKRTGEKVFLECVQDMDHENMFWYRQDPGLGLRLIYFSYDVKMKEKGDIPEGYSVSREKKERFSLILESASTNQTSMYLCASSSNPGSGQYFGPGTRLTVT.